This TCR beta chain was sequenced in a study of cytomegalovirus exposure and HLA in healthy donors. The CDR3 spans 14 residues. The V gene's germline CDR1 is LNHDA and CDR2 SQIVND (reference sequence). Trimming left V 6 bases short and J 4 bases short, with 13 bases between. In the PCR, 60 Vbeta and 13 Jbeta primers were used. Libraries were prepared by immunoSEQ multiplex PCR; TCRdb keeps only in-frame clonotypes and omits some of them. Of approximately 150,000 clones listed, around 76% are singletons. Material: PBMCs. The chain recombines TRBV19 with TRBJ2-4; weak D call: TRBD1 (6 bases). This clonotype was sampled from a man aged 55 to 69 in good health and CMV-seronegative. This chain's CDR3 is CASRSTGQKNIQYF. CDR3 nucleotides: TGTGCCAGTAGATCCACCGGACAGAAAAACATTCAGTACTTC.